The 12 T cell receptor beta chains reported below all come from one sample, sequenced in a study of control samples from healthy donors and cancer patients. TCRdb's copy holds only in-frame clones and misses some; the assay was immunoSEQ multiplex PCR. The sample yields under 90,000 clones, 85% to 95% seen once. Source material: blood. The source of these receptors is a woman aged 55-70 years in good health.

The chain combines TRBV28 with TRBJ1-2; 7 bases are shared with TRBD1. The V and J ends lost 3 bases and 8 bases, in that order; junction bases with no gene match: 15. CDR1 and CDR2 (germline): MDHEN, SYDVKM. This CDR3 is 16 amino acids long. The CDR3 region is CASSLETDRPLAGYTF. CDR3 bases: TGTGCCAGCAGTTTGGAGACGGACAGGCCCCTAGCGGGCTACACCTTC.

This rearrangement joins TRBV9 to TRBJ2-3; 8 bases line up with TRBD2. The length of the CDR3 is 16 residues. V trimming: 0 bases; J trimming: 4 bases; junction bases outside the gene matches: 7. The germline V gene has CDR1 SGDLS and CDR2 YYNGEE. The CDR3 DNA reads as TGTGCCAGCAGCGTAGGGGGGACTAGACTCGCAGATACGCAGTATTTT. Translated: CASSVGGTRLADTQYF.

This clone occurred a few times. This chain's CDR3 is CASSLELASGISYEQYF. The CDR3 DNA reads as TGTGCCAGCAGCTTAGAATTGGCTAGCGGGATTTCCTACGAGCAGTACTTC. The chain combines TRBV7-9 with TRBJ2-7; TRBD2 agrees at 9 bases. Trimming cost V 1 base and J 1 base; bases outside gene matches: 8. The CDR3 is 17 residues long. Per germline, CDR1 SEHNR and CDR2 FQNEAQ (reference sequence).

The chain links TRBV5-1 to TRBJ1-3, with D maybe TRBD1 (5 bases). Germline V lookup: CDR1 SGHRS, CDR2 YFSETQ. The CDR3 is 14 amino acids. V shed 0 bases and J shed 7 bases, with 11 bases lying between them. Here the CDR3 DNA reads TGCGCCAGCAGCTTGGGCCAGGGTAGGAACACCATATATTTT. Encoded protein: CASSLGQGRNTIYF. Combining the CDR3 with reference TRBV5-1 and TRBJ1-3 gives the whole variable domain KAGVTQTPRYLIKTRGQQVTLSCSPISGHRSVSWYQQTPGQGLQFLFEYFSETQRNKGNFPGRFSGRQFSNSRSEMNVSTLELGDSALYLCASSLGQGRNTIYFGEGSWLTVV.

The V call is TRBV5-4, the J call TRBJ2-1, with TRBD2 matching 10 bases. Germline values: CDR1 SGHNT, CDR2 YYREEE (reference sequence). Trimming at V came to 6 bases and at J to 7 bases, leaving 7 bases not matched to a gene. This CDR3 spans 14 amino acids. CDR3 in amino acids: CASTPAGGVNEQFF. CDR3 nucleotide sequence: TGTGCCAGCACCCCAGCGGGAGGGGTGAATGAGCAGTTCTTC.

The chain uses TRBV6-2 or TRBV6-3 and TRBJ1-5; D perhaps matches TRBD1 (5 bases). Germline CDR1 and CDR2: MNHEY and SVGEGT. The CDR3 runs 16 residues. V lost 6 bases and J lost 7, with 22 bases in between. The CDR3 loop is CASSFNPGQGGQPQHF. The CDR3 nucleotides read TGTGCCAGCAGCTTCAATCCGGGGCAGGGAGGGCAGCCCCAGCATTTT.

This chain connects TRBV3-1 (or the pseudogene TRBV3-2) to TRBJ1-5; D is unresolved. The CDR3 length is 13 residues. Germline V lookup: CDR1 LGHDT, CDR2 YNNKEL (reference sequence). Trimming left V 4 bases short and J 1 base short, with 5 bases between. The CDR3 region has the DNA TGTGCCAGCAGCCCGCACAGCAATCAGCCCCAGCATTTT. Its protein is CASSPHSNQPQHF.

The chain combines TRBV5-1 with TRBJ2-7; the match to TRBD1 covers 12 bases. CDR1 is SGHRS, CDR2 YFSETQ, per germline. The CDR3 is made up of 16 amino acids. The J segment lost 7 bases and the V segment lost 3 bases, leaving 11 bases of the junction unmatched. The chain's CDR3 is CASSSGTGGWSGEQYF. The CDR3 DNA follows: TGCGCCAGCAGCTCGGGGACAGGGGGCTGGAGTGGGGAGCAGTACTTC.

The chain combines TRBV7-8 with TRBJ2-1, with a tentative D call TRBD2 (5 bases). Trimming took 0 bases from V and 0 from J, leaving 9 bases between them. CDR1 is SGHVS and CDR2 is FQNEAQ in the germline V gene. This CDR3 has 16 amino acids. CDR3 coding DNA: TGTGCCAGCAGCTTAGCCATCGGGAACTCCTACAATGAGCAGTTCTTC. Translating it yields CASSLAIGNSYNEQFF.

The sample holds one count of this clone. The rearrangement joins TRBV7-4 to TRBJ2-7, with D hard to call. CDR1 is SGHVT and CDR2 is SQSDAQ in the germline V gene. This CDR3 has 13 residues. The CDR3 DNA reads as TGTGCTTCCCACTGCCCCGAACGCTACGAGCAGTACTTC. Translation gives CASHCPERYEQYF.

J is TRBJ2-7 and V is TRBV5-4; 9 bases are shared with TRBD1. The CDR3 runs 14 residues. V shed 5 bases, J shed 5 bases, and the junction held 8 bases outside the gene matches. Germline V gene data show CDR1 as SGHNT and CDR2 as YYREEE (reference sequence). The CDR3 DNA follows: TGTGCCAGCAGGATATGGGACAGGGCGGACGAGCAGTACTTC. Residues: CASRIWDRADEQYF.

The chain links TRBV11-3 to TRBJ1-6; D ambiguous. From germline, CDR1 is SGHNT and CDR2 YENEEA. CDR3 length equals 13 residues. V was pared by 4 bases and J by 6 bases, with 7 bases between. The CDR3 spells CASSSDLNSPLHF. The CDR3 DNA sequence: TGTGCCAGCAGCTCTGACCTTAATTCACCCCTCCACTTT.